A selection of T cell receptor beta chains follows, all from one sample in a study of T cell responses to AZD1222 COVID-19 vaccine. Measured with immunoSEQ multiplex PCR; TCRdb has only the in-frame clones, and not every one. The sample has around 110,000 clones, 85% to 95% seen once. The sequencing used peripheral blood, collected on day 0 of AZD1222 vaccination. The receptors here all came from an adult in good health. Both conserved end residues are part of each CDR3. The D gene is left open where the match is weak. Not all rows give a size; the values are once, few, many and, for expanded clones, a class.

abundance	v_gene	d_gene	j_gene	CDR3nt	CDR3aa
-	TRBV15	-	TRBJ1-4	TGTGCCACCAGCAGAACCGCGACGACAGGCTTAAGGGAAAAACTGTTTTTT	CATSRTATTGLREKLFF
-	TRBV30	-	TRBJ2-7	TGTGCCTGGGGGGATTCCTACGAGCAGTACTTC	CAWGDSYEQYF
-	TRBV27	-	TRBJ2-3	TGTGCCAGCAGTTTGTTAAGTGGGACAGATACGCAGTATTTT	CASSLLSGTDTQYF
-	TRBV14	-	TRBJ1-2	TGTGCCAGCAGCCAAGATCAACAGCCCGATGGCTACACCTTC	CASSQDQQPDGYTF
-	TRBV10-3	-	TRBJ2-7	TGTGCCATCAGTGAGGTCCAAGTGCAGTACTTC	CAISEVQVQYF
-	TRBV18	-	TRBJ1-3	TGTGCCAGCTCACCACCTTCGGACACCAAAAGTGGAAACACCATATATTTT	CASSPPSDTKSGNTIYF
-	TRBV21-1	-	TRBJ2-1	TGTGCCAGCAGCAAAGGGGCCGGGACAGGGCGGGAGACCCCTTTCAATGAGCAGTTCTTC	CASSKGAGTGRETPFNEQFF
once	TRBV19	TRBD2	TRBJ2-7	TGCGCCAGTAGTATATTTGCGGGAGGGTCCTACGAGCAGTACTTC	CASSIFAGGSYEQYF
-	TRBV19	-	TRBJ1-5	TGTGCCAGTAGTATGGGCGTTCAGCCCCAGCATTTT	CASSMGVQPQHF
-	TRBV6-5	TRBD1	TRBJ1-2	TGTGCCAGCAGGACCGGGACAGGGGCGGGCGGCTACACCTTC	CASRTGTGAGGYTF
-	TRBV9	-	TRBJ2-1	TGTGCCAGCAGCGATGGAATACAGGACGTTAAGAATGAGCAGTTCTTC	CASSDGIQDVKNEQFF
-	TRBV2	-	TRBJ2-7	TGTGCCAGCCAGAGCGTTGTCTACGAGCAGTACTTC	CASQSVVYEQYF
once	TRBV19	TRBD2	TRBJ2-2	TGTGCCAGTAGTATCACGGGGGAGCGGGGCACCGGGGAGCTGTTTTTT	CASSITGERGTGELFF
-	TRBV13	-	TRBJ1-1	TGTGCCAGCAGCTTAGGACCTACAGGATTCACTGAAGCTTTCTTT	CASSLGPTGFTEAFF
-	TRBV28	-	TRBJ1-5	TGTGCCTCCGGGCGGATGGACAATCAGCCCCAGCATTTT	CASGRMDNQPQHF
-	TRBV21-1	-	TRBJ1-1	TGTGCCAGCAGCAAAGTTGGGACAGGGGAGTCCACTGAAGCTTTCTTT	CASSKVGTGESTEAFF
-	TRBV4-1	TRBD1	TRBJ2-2	TGCGCCAGCAGCCAGGGGGGACAGGGAAGAACCGGGGAGCTGTTTTTT	CASSQGGQGRTGELFF
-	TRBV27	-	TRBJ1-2	TGTGCCAGCAGTTACGGGACCTCAAACTATGGCTACACCTTC	CASSYGTSNYGYTF
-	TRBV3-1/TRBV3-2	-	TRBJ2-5	TGTGCCAGCAGCCCAAGGCGGGCAGCAGAGACCCAGTACTTC	CASSPRRAAETQYF
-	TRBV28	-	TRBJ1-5	TGTGCCAGCAGTTCCCCGACACCATATAGCAATCAGCCCCAGCATTTT	CASSSPTPYSNQPQHF
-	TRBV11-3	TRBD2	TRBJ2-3	TGTGCCAGCAGCCCAGGGACTAGCGGGAGGACAGATACGCAGTATTTT	CASSPGTSGRTDTQYF
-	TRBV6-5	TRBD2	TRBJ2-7	TGTGCCGGTCGAATAGCGGGAGCAAGTGAGCAGTACTTC	CAGRIAGASEQYF
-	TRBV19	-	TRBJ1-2	TGTGCCAGTAGCAAAGGTGGGGACTATGGCTACACCTTC	CASSKGGDYGYTF
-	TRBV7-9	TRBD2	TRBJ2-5	TGTGCCAGCAGCTTGACTAGCGGGAGTGAGGAGACCCAGTACTTC	CASSLTSGSEETQYF
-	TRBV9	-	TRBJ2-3	TGTGCCAGCAGCCCTCATAATACAGATACGCAGTATTTT	CASSPHNTDTQYF
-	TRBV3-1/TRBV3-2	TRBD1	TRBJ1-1	TGTGCCAGCAGCCAAACAGGGGTGTACACTGAAGCTTTCTTT	CASSQTGVYTEAFF
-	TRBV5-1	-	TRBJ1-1	TGCGCCAGCAGCTTGGCCGGGGGGAGCACTGAAGCTTTCTTT	CASSLAGGSTEAFF
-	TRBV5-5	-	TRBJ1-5	TGTGCCAGCAGCTTGTGGGGGAATCAGCCCCAGCATTTT	CASSLWGNQPQHF
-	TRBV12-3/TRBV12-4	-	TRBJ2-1	TGTGCCAGCAGTTTAAGGGGGGGGAATGAGCAGTTCTTC	CASSLRGGNEQFF
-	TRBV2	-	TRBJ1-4	TGTGCCAGCAGAAAACTGTCTGAAAAACTGTTTTTT	CASRKLSEKLFF
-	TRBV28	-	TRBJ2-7	TGTGCCAGCGCAGACGTATCCTACGAGCAGTACTTC	CASADVSYEQYF